Listed here are 22 T cell receptor beta chains from one sample, sequenced in a study of blood T cell repertoires in COVID-19. The assay was immunoSEQ multiplex PCR, and TCRdb's table has in-frame clones only and misses some. The sample shows more than 110,000 clones, 75% to 85% of them seen only once. Material: peripheral blood. Receptors originate from a woman older than 75 with active or convalescent COVID-19.

This chain joins TRBV21-1 and TRBJ2-7; the D call in the table, TRBD2, was not verified against the DNA. TRBV21-1 is classified as a pseudogene. The CDR3 loop spans 12 amino acids. In nucleotides, the CDR3 is TGTGCCTCGCGGGGGACCTACTGCGAGCAGTACTTC. Its protein product is CASRGTYCEQYF.

V usage is TRBV29-1 and J usage is TRBJ1-1, with D tentatively TRBD1 (5 bases). The CDR3 has 13 amino acids. CDR1 and CDR2 from the germline V gene are SQVTM and ANQGSEA. Deletions cut 3 bases from V and 1 base from J, with 9 bases between. CDR3 nucleotide sequence: TGCAGCGTTGATCCAGGGCGGAACACTGAAGCTTTCTTT. Translated: CSVDPGRNTEAFF.

The rearrangement uses TRBV30 and TRBJ1-6, with a possible D match to TRBD1 (5 bases). V was pared by 5 bases and J by 7 bases, with 9 bases between. The CDR3 extends over 12 amino acids. From germline, CDR1 is GTSNPN and CDR2 SVGIG (reference sequence). DNA of the CDR3: TGTGCCTGGGATTACAGGAATTCACCCCTCCACTTT. Amino acid sequence: CAWDYRNSPLHF.

The chain carries TRBV7-9 and TRBJ1-1, with a possible D match to TRBD1 (6 bases). This CDR3 has 12 residues. V lost 5 bases, J lost 6 bases, and 10 bases lay in between. Germline V lookup: CDR1 SEHNR, CDR2 FQNEAQ (reference sequence). The DNA for the CDR3 is TGTGCCAGCAGCAATGGACAGTCTGAAGCTTTCTTT. Its translation: CASSNGQSEAFF.

The chain recombines TRBV18 with TRBJ2-4; 13 bases line up with TRBD2. Germline assignment: CDR1 KGHSH and CDR2 LQKENI. V dropped 4 bases and J dropped 2; count of bases not matched to a gene: 8. This CDR3 has 18 residues. DNA for the CDR3: TGTGCCAGCTCACAACTAGCGGGGGGGCTTGGATCCAAAAACATTCAGTACTTC. Amino acid sequence: CASSQLAGGLGSKNIQYF. Full variable domain (remainder filled in from reference TRBV18 and TRBJ2-4): NAGVMQNPRHLVRRRGQEARLRCSPMKGHSHVYWYRQLPEEGLKFMVYLQKENIIDESGMPKERFSAEFPKEGPSILRIQQVVRGDSAAYFCASSQLAGGLGSKNIQYFGAGTRLSVL.

The chain is built from TRBV10-3 and TRBJ2-7, with 8 bases fitting TRBD1. J lost 3 bases, V lost 7 bases, and 11 bases had no gene match. CDR1 is ENHRY, CDR2 SYGVKD, per germline. The CDR3 has 15 amino acids. The CDR3 DNA is TGTGCCATCATGGGAACAGGGGGACCGTTCTACGAGCAGTACTTC. Protein sequence: CAIMGTGGPFYEQYF.

In nucleotides, the CDR3 is TGTGCCAGCAGTTTGAGGGCTTCAAGCTATGGCTACACCTTC. It translates to CASSLRASSYGYTF. V is TRBV27 and J is TRBJ1-2; D not certain. The germline V gene encodes CDR1 MNHEY and CDR2 SMNVEV (reference sequence). The length of the CDR3 is 14 residues. V was cut by 3 bases and J by 4 bases, with 12 bases left in between.

V is TRBV3-1 (or the pseudogene TRBV3-2) and J is TRBJ2-7; D is perhaps TRBD2 (5 bases). The CDR3 consists of 14 residues. Germline lookup yields CDR1 LGHDT and CDR2 YNNKEL (reference sequence). The V end lost 6 bases, the J end lost 6 bases, and 18 bases lay between the germline ends. In DNA, the CDR3 is TGTGCCAGCAGGCCTCTAGCTTCATTCGGCGAGCAGTACTTC. Amino acid sequence: CASRPLASFGEQYF.

This rearrangement joins TRBV5-1 to TRBJ2-1, with TRBD1 matching 8 bases. The CDR3 is 18 residues long. V gave up 1 base and J gave up 0 bases; unmatched junction bases: 9. The V gene's germline CDR1 is SGHRS and CDR2 YFSETQ. This chain's CDR3 is CASSLSSGQVSSYNEQFF. The DNA for the CDR3 is TGCGCCAGCAGCTTGTCCTCGGGACAGGTGAGCTCCTACAATGAGCAGTTCTTC.

The rearrangement uses TRBV4-1 and TRBJ2-1; tentatively, D is TRBD1 (5 bases). Trimming took 1 base from V and 5 from J, leaving 21 bases between them. This CDR3 contains 18 residues. Germline CDR1 MGHRA, CDR2 YSYEKL. CDR3 loop: CASSQGLQGQKLNNEQFF. CDR3 bases: TGCGCCAGCAGCCAAGGGCTGCAGGGCCAGAAACTTAACAATGAGCAGTTCTTC.

The chain uses TRBV5-1 and TRBJ2-3; TRBD2 matches at 16 bases. The V and J ends lost 4 bases and 2 bases, in that order; junction bases with no gene match: 10. The CDR3 loop spans 19 amino acids. The germline gives CDR1 SGHRS, CDR2 YFSETQ. CDR3 DNA: TGCGCCAGCAGCCAGGGACTAGCGGGGGGGATCCTAAACACAGATACGCAGTATTTT. Residues: CASSQGLAGGILNTDTQYF.

The V gene is TRBV4-1, the J gene TRBJ1-2; 9 bases agree with TRBD1. Germline V lookup: CDR1 MGHRA, CDR2 YSYEKL. V lost 4 bases and J lost 7; bases outside the gene matches: 10. This CDR3 has 15 amino acids. The CDR3 region is CASSLLTGGISGYTF. In DNA form, the CDR3 reads TGCGCCAGCAGCCTCTTGACAGGGGGGATAAGTGGCTACACCTTC.

This clone was recorded only once. The chain employs TRBV7-2 and TRBJ1-5; perhaps TRBD1 as D (5 bases). V was trimmed by 5 bases and J by 5 bases, leaving 13 bases between them. The length of the CDR3 is 14 residues. Germline values: CDR1 SGHTA, CDR2 FQGNSA. DNA of the CDR3: TGTGCCAGCAGCCCCCCAGGGATCCATCAGCCCCAGCATTTT. Amino acids: CASSPPGIHQPQHF.

This clone occurred a few times. This chain uses TRBV19 with TRBJ1-4; 8 nucleotides line up with TRBD1. The CDR3 totals 15 residues. Germline lookup yields CDR1 LNHDA and CDR2 SQIVND (reference sequence). Trimming took 5 bases from V and 3 from J; bases not matched to a gene: 5. The CDR3 region has the DNA TGTGCCAGTAGTTCGGGACAGGCATCTAATGAAAAACTGTTTTTT. Translated, it gives CASSSGQASNEKLFF.

CDR3 amino acids: CASSPELPGQGSEAFF. The CDR3 nucleotides are TGCGCCAGCAGCCCGGAGCTCCCGGGACAGGGCTCTGAAGCTTTCTTT. The chain recombines TRBV5-1 with TRBJ1-1, with 9 nucleotides matching TRBD1. Per the germline V gene, CDR1 is SGHRS and CDR2 is YFSETQ. This CDR3 has 16 residues. The V segment lost 4 bases and the J segment 6 bases; nucleotides outside the gene matches: 13.

The chain recombines TRBV27 with TRBJ1-2; TRBD1 is a possible D gene (5 bases). The CDR3 has 16 amino acids. Looked up from germline, CDR1 is MNHEY and CDR2 is SMNVEV (reference sequence). Trimming removed 5 bases from V and 4 bases from J, with 20 bases in between. CDR3 residues: CASSGRTPYFGYGYTF. As DNA, the CDR3 is TGTGCCAGCAGTGGAAGGACACCTTACTTCGGCTATGGCTACACCTTC.

This chain uses TRBV2 with TRBJ2-5; 8 nucleotides line up with TRBD1. CDR1 and CDR2 from the germline V gene are SNHLY and FYNNEI. The CDR3 has 13 residues. V shed 8 bases and J 2 bases; nucleotides not matched to a gene: 4. CDR3: CASYRDRQETQYF. The CDR3 nucleotides are TGTGCCAGCTACCGGGACAGGCAAGAGACCCAGTACTTC.

This clone was seen repeatedly, ten times or more. The chain joins TRBV5-1 to TRBJ2-2; possibly TRBD1 for D (6 bases). Germline-derived CDR1 and CDR2 are SGHRS and YFSETQ. Trimming shortened V by 3 bases and J by 8 bases, and 14 bases separated the two germline ends. The CDR3 runs to 14 residues. The CDR3 DNA sequence: TGCGCCAGCAGCTCCCCAGGGGTTCAAGGGGAGCTGTTTTTT. This sequence encodes CASSSPGVQGELFF. The full variable domain, completed using reference TRBV5-1 and TRBJ2-2, is KAGVTQTPRYLIKTRGQQVTLSCSPISGHRSVSWYQQTPGQGLQFLFEYFSETQRNKGNFPGRFSGRQFSNSRSEMNVSTLELGDSALYLCASSSPGVQGELFFGEGSRLTVL.

This clone has only one observation. The J gene is TRBJ2-1, the V gene TRBV3-1 (or the pseudogene TRBV3-2), with TRBD2 matching 7 bases. With 2 bases clipped from V and 7 bases from J, the junction kept 8 bases outside the gene matches. CDR3 length: 15 residues. The germline CDR1 and CDR2 sequences are LGHDT and YNNKEL (reference sequence). DNA for the CDR3: TGTGCCAGCAGCCAACGGAGCGGGGTAGGGAATGAGCAGTTCTTC. It codes for CASSQRSGVGNEQFF.

J is TRBJ1-1 and V is TRBV18; D is uncertain. Germline V CDR1 and CDR2: KGHSH, LQKENI. The CDR3 runs 15 residues. Trimming removed 1 base from V and 1 base from J, with 10 bases in between. In nucleotides, the CDR3 is TGTGCCAGCTCACCACAACAGAGTAAGAACACTGAAGCTTTCTTT. This sequence encodes CASSPQQSKNTEAFF. Using reference TRBV18 and TRBJ1-1 for the parts outside the CDR3, the full variable domain is NAGVMQNPRHLVRRRGQEARLRCSPMKGHSHVYWYRQLPEEGLKFMVYLQKENIIDESGMPKERFSAEFPKEGPSILRIQQVVRGDSAAYFCASSPQQSKNTEAFFGQGTRLTVV.

The V and J genes are TRBV20-1 and TRBJ2-1; D not certain. CDR3 length: 10 residues. V was pared by 7 bases and J by 6 bases, with 7 bases between. From germline, CDR1 is DFQATT and CDR2 SNEGSKA (reference sequence). CDR3 nucleotide sequence: TGCAGTGTGCGCGCCAATGAGCAGTTCTTC. Translation gives CSVRANEQFF.

The rearrangement links TRBV11-3 to TRBJ2-1, with D unresolved. The CDR3 runs 13 residues. Germline CDR1 SGHNT, CDR2 YENEEA. V lost 1 base to trimming and J lost 9 bases, with 10 bases between them. The CDR3 loop is CASSLAGRGEQFF. The CDR3 coding sequence is TGTGCCAGCAGCTTAGCCGGAAGAGGTGAGCAGTTCTTC.